A selection of T cell receptor beta chains follows, all from one sample in a study of T cells in Graves' hyperthyroidism and ophthalmopathy. TCRdb itself ran the multiplex PCR reads through MiXCR, one entry per CDR3 protein. The sample contains 610,000 or so distinct CDR3 sequences, roughly 46% of which appear only once. The sequenced sample was peripheral blood or thyroid tissue (not recorded which). Receptors were obtained from a young woman with Graves' hyperthyroidism. The CDR3 runs from the conserved cysteine through the conserved F or W. Each record gives: D gene, J gene, V gene, clone size, CDR3 protein, CDR3 DNA. A D gene is named only where the DNA matches it firmly. The listing skips clone size in some rows; elsewhere it reads once, few, many or a size class.

D gene: .
J gene: TRBJ2-6
V gene: TRBV15
clone size: .
CDR3 protein: CATSVVDSGANVLTF
CDR3 DNA: TGTGCCACCAGCGTGGTCGACTCTGGGGCCAACGTCCTGACTTTC

D gene: TRBD1
J gene: TRBJ2-5
V gene: TRBV2
clone size: once
CDR3 protein: CASREGQGVIYSNQPQYF
CDR3 DNA: TGTGCCAGCAGAGAAGGACAGGGGGTAATCTATAGCAATCAGCCCCAGTACTTC

D gene: .
J gene: TRBJ1-5
V gene: TRBV9
clone size: many
CDR3 protein: CAGSVAPGQPQHF
CDR3 DNA: TGTGCCGGCAGCGTAGCTCCGGGTCAGCCCCAGCATTTT

D gene: .
J gene: TRBJ1-1
V gene: TRBV12-3/TRBV12-4
clone size: many
CDR3 protein: CASSLLSIEAFF
CDR3 DNA: TGTGCCAGCAGTTTACTCTCCATTGAAGCTTTCTTT

D gene: TRBD2
J gene: TRBJ2-7
V gene: TRBV6-6
clone size: many
CDR3 protein: CASSYLTSGRSYEQYF
CDR3 DNA: TGTGCCAGCAGTTACCTCACTAGCGGGAGATCCTACGAGCAGTACTTC

D gene: TRBD2
J gene: TRBJ2-5
V gene: TRBV20-1
clone size: .
CDR3 protein: CSAGGLAGQETQYF
CDR3 DNA: TGCAGTGCGGGCGGACTAGCGGGGCAAGAGACCCAGTACTTC

D gene: .
J gene: TRBJ2-2
V gene: TRBV5-5
clone size: many
CDR3 protein: CASSLDVNTGELFF
CDR3 DNA: TGTGCCAGCAGCTTGGACGTGAACACCGGGGAGCTGTTTTTT

D gene: TRBD2
J gene: TRBJ2-7
V gene: TRBV4-1
clone size: many
CDR3 protein: CASSQVVLAGVPYEQYF
CDR3 DNA: TGCGCCAGCAGCCAAGTTGTACTAGCGGGAGTACCCTACGAGCAGTACTTC

D gene: .
J gene: TRBJ1-5
V gene: TRBV20-1
clone size: many
CDR3 protein: CSARYSNQPQHF
CDR3 DNA: TGCAGTGCTAGATATAGCAATCAGCCCCAGCATTTT

D gene: .
J gene: TRBJ2-7
V gene: TRBV5-1
clone size: many
CDR3 protein: CASSLTTPSYEQYF
CDR3 DNA: TGCGCCAGCAGCTTAACGACCCCGTCCTACGAGCAGTACTTC

D gene: .
J gene: TRBJ2-7
V gene: TRBV11-1
clone size: many
CDR3 protein: CASSLGSERTYEQYF
CDR3 DNA: TGTGCCAGCAGCTTAGGGTCGGAACGTACCTACGAGCAGTACTTC

D gene: .
J gene: TRBJ1-1
V gene: TRBV2
clone size: many
CDR3 protein: CASSENSLNTEAFF
CDR3 DNA: TGTGCCAGCAGTGAAAACAGCTTGAACACTGAAGCTTTCTTT

D gene: TRBD1
J gene: TRBJ2-5
V gene: TRBV11-2
clone size: once
CDR3 protein: CASTPDRVETQYF
CDR3 DNA: TGTGCCAGCACCCCAGACAGGGTGGAGACCCAGTACTTC

D gene: .
J gene: TRBJ1-1
V gene: TRBV18
clone size: few
CDR3 protein: CASSPGTVTEAFF
CDR3 DNA: TGTGCCAGCTCACCCGGGACCGTCACTGAAGCTTTCTTT

D gene: .
J gene: TRBJ2-5
V gene: TRBV12-3/TRBV12-4
clone size: many
CDR3 protein: CASTQLPAWPETQYF
CDR3 DNA: TGTGCCAGCACTCAACTGCCCGCTTGGCCGGAGACCCAGTACTTC

D gene: .
J gene: TRBJ1-1
V gene: TRBV3-1
clone size: many
CDR3 protein: CASSRRTRAFF
CDR3 DNA: TGTGCCAGCAGCCGCCGGACTAGGGCTTTCTTT

D gene: .
J gene: TRBJ2-1
V gene: TRBV2
clone size: .
CDR3 protein: CASSRGEIEQFF
CDR3 DNA: TGTGCCAGCAGTAGAGGGGAGATCGAGCAGTTCTTC

D gene: TRBD1
J gene: TRBJ2-7
V gene: TRBV7-6
clone size: .
CDR3 protein: CASSLNILGTGGSYNEQYF
CDR3 DNA: TGTGCCAGCAGCCTGAACATACTGGGGACAGGCGGCTCCTACAATGAGCAGTACTTC

D gene: .
J gene: TRBJ2-3
V gene: TRBV29-1
clone size: .
CDR3 protein: CSGRPIRTADTQYF
CDR3 DNA: TGCAGCGGTCGACCCATCCGCACGGCAGATACGCAGTATTTT

D gene: .
J gene: TRBJ2-5
V gene: TRBV12-3/TRBV12-4
clone size: .
CDR3 protein: CASSARQEGPRSETQYF
CDR3 DNA: TGTGCCAGCAGTGCTAGGCAGGAGGGTCCCAGGTCGGAGACCCAGTACTTC

D gene: .
J gene: TRBJ1-2
V gene: TRBV29-1
clone size: many
CDR3 protein: CSVEWGSGYTF
CDR3 DNA: TGCAGCGTTGAATGGGGCTCGGGCTACACCTTC

D gene: TRBD1
J gene: TRBJ1-1
V gene: TRBV20-1
clone size: many
CDR3 protein: CSARDVRQGVNTEAFF
CDR3 DNA: TGCAGTGCTAGAGATGTACGACAGGGCGTGAACACTGAAGCTTTCTTT

D gene: TRBD1
J gene: TRBJ1-4
V gene: TRBV6-5
clone size: many
CDR3 protein: CASSWGPGQANEKLFF
CDR3 DNA: TGTGCCAGCAGTTGGGGGCCGGGACAGGCAAATGAAAAACTGTTTTTT

D gene: .
J gene: TRBJ1-4
V gene: TRBV6-5
clone size: few
CDR3 protein: CASSPSQLEVWSNEKLFF
CDR3 DNA: TGTGCCAGCAGCCCCTCCCAGTTGGAAGTTTGGAGTAATGAAAAACTGTTTTTT

D gene: TRBD1
J gene: TRBJ1-2
V gene: TRBV4-1
clone size: once
CDR3 protein: CASSQVGPGQGGGYTF
CDR3 DNA: TGCGCCAGCAGCCAAGTCGGACCGGGACAGGGTGGTGGCTACACCTTC

D gene: TRBD2
J gene: TRBJ2-7
V gene: TRBV15
clone size: .
CDR3 protein: CATSSLFRGRTSYEQYF
CDR3 DNA: TGTGCCACCAGCAGTTTATTTCGCGGGAGGACGTCCTACGAGCAGTACTTC

D gene: TRBD2
J gene: TRBJ2-7
V gene: TRBV7-8
clone size: .
CDR3 protein: CASSLAVAGWGYEQYF
CDR3 DNA: TGTGCCAGCAGCTTAGCAGTAGCGGGATGGGGCTACGAGCAGTACTTC

D gene: TRBD1
J gene: TRBJ1-5
V gene: TRBV9
clone size: once
CDR3 protein: CASLSGTGPGQPQHF
CDR3 DNA: TGTGCCAGCCTCTCCGGGACAGGGCCGGGTCAGCCCCAGCATTTT

D gene: .
J gene: TRBJ1-1
V gene: TRBV9
clone size: many
CDR3 protein: CASSVDPGELTEAFF
CDR3 DNA: TGTGCCAGCAGCGTAGATCCAGGGGAATTAACTGAAGCTTTCTTT

D gene: TRBD2
J gene: TRBJ2-2
V gene: TRBV6-1
clone size: once
CDR3 protein: CAISESFGSGRGTGELFF
CDR3 DNA: TGTGCCATCAGTGAGTCTTTCGGTAGCGGGAGAGGCACCGGGGAGCTGTTTTTT

D gene: .
J gene: TRBJ2-5
V gene: TRBV5-4
clone size: many
CDR3 protein: CASSLGQGMETQYF
CDR3 DNA: TGTGCCAGCAGCTTGGGGCAGGGGATGGAGACCCAGTACTTC

D gene: .
J gene: TRBJ2-7
V gene: TRBV20-1
clone size: many
CDR3 protein: CSARISYYEQYF
CDR3 DNA: TGCAGTGCAAGGATCTCGTACTACGAGCAGTACTTC

D gene: .
J gene: TRBJ2-5
V gene: TRBV12-3/TRBV12-4
clone size: .
CDR3 protein: CASRLTQYF
CDR3 DNA: TGTGCCAGCAGGTTAACCCAGTACTTC

D gene: .
J gene: TRBJ2-7
V gene: TRBV7-2
clone size: many
CDR3 protein: CASSGVGKLDRPYEQYF
CDR3 DNA: TGTGCCAGCAGTGGGGTGGGGAAACTGGACCGCCCCTACGAGCAGTACTTC

D gene: TRBD2
J gene: TRBJ2-3
V gene: TRBV7-3
clone size: .
CDR3 protein: CASSPRLAGATDTQYF
CDR3 DNA: TGTGCCAGCAGCCCCAGACTAGCGGGAGCTACAGATACGCAGTATTTT

D gene: TRBD1
J gene: TRBJ1-2
V gene: TRBV20-1
clone size: many
CDR3 protein: CSVWDRGSDGYTF
CDR3 DNA: TGCAGTGTCTGGGACAGGGGGTCTGATGGCTACACCTTC

D gene: .
J gene: TRBJ1-5
V gene: TRBV29-1
clone size: once
CDR3 protein: CSVEGSDQPQHF
CDR3 DNA: TGCAGCGTTGAAGGTTCGGATCAGCCCCAGCATTTT

D gene: .
J gene: TRBJ1-2
V gene: TRBV11-3
clone size: many
CDR3 protein: CASSGRAGTKYGYTF
CDR3 DNA: TGTGCCAGCAGCGGTCGGGCCGGGACAAAATATGGCTACACCTTC

D gene: .
J gene: TRBJ1-2
V gene: TRBV12-3/TRBV12-4
clone size: .
CDR3 protein: CASRPRIAGGYTF
CDR3 DNA: TGTGCCAGCAGGCCCCGAATAGCGGGAGGCTACACCTTC

D gene: .
J gene: TRBJ2-2
V gene: TRBV15
clone size: many
CDR3 protein: CATSTPRGGTGELFF
CDR3 DNA: TGTGCCACCAGCACCCCTAGGGGTGGCACCGGGGAGCTGTTTTTT

D gene: .
J gene: TRBJ2-7
V gene: TRBV7-8
clone size: .
CDR3 protein: CASSLALHSSPEQYF
CDR3 DNA: TGTGCCAGCAGCTTAGCCTTACACTCTAGTCCCGAGCAGTACTTC

D gene: .
J gene: TRBJ2-1
V gene: TRBV15
clone size: .
CDR3 protein: CATSDFGLEGVEQFF
CDR3 DNA: TGTGCCACCAGTGATTTTGGGCTAGAGGGAGTGGAGCAGTTCTTC

D gene: .
J gene: TRBJ1-1
V gene: TRBV20-1
clone size: .
CDR3 protein: CSARVGGDTEAFF
CDR3 DNA: TGCAGTGCTAGGGTCGGGGGAGACACTGAAGCTTTCTTT

D gene: .
J gene: TRBJ1-1
V gene: TRBV7-2
clone size: .
CDR3 protein: CASSFYICSASLGGHTEAFF
CDR3 DNA: .

D gene: .
J gene: TRBJ2-2
V gene: TRBV9
clone size: .
CDR3 protein: CASSYDRGTGELFF
CDR3 DNA: TGTGCCAGCAGTTATGACAGAGGCACCGGGGAGCTGTTTTTT